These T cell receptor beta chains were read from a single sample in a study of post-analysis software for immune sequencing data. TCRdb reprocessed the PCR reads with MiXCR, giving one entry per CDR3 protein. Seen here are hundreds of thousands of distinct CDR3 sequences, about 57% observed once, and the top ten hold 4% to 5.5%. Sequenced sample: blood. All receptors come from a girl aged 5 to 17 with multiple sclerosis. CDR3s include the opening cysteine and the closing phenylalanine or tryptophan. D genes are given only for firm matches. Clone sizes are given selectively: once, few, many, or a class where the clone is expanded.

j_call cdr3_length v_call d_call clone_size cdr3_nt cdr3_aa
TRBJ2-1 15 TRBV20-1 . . TGCAGTGCTAGAGATGGGGCGGGCCGGGTCGGTGAGCAGTTCTTC CSARDGAGRVGEQFF
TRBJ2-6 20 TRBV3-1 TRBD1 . TGTGCCAGCAGCCAAATAGAGTACAGGGGGCGGAGAACTGGGGCCAACGTCCTGACTTTC CASSQIEYRGRRTGANVLTF
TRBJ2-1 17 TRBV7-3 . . TGTGCCAGCAGTCGGAGAGGTACCCGGTACTCCTACAATGAGCAGTTCTTC CASSRRGTRYSYNEQFF
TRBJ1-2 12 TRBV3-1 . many TGTGCCAGCAGCCAGGTAGACTATGGCTACACCTTC CASSQVDYGYTF
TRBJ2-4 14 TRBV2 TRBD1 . TGTGCCAGCAGGACAGGGGGTGTCAAAAACATTCAGTACTTC CASRTGGVKNIQYF
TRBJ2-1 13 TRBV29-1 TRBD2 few TGCAGCGGGACTAGCGGGAACCGGGGTGAGCAGTTCTTC CSGTSGNRGEQFF
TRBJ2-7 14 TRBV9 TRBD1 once TGTGCCAGCAGCGGAGGGACAGACCACTACGAGCAGTACTTC CASSGGTDHYEQYF
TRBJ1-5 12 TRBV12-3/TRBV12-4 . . TGTGCCAGCGTCCAGGGCAATCAGCCCCAGCATTTT CASVQGNQPQHF
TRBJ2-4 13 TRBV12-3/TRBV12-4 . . TGTGCCAGCAGTACCGGGACTAAAAACATTCAGTACTTC CASSTGTKNIQYF
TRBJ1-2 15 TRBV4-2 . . TGTGCCAGCAGCCAAGATAGGGGACGTCAGACTGGCTACACCTTC CASSQDRGRQTGYTF
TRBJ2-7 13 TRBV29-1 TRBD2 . TGCAGCGTCTTCCTAGCGGGGGCCTACGAGCAGTACTTC CSVFLAGAYEQYF
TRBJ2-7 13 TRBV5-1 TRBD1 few TGCGCCAGCAGCGGACAGGGGGTGAATGAGCAGTACTTC CASSGQGVNEQYF
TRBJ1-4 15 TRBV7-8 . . TGTGCCAGCAGCTTCGACGACAGAACTAATGAAAAACTGTTTTTT CASSFDDRTNEKLFF
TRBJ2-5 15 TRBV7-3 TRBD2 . TGTGCCAGCAGCGTGGGACTAGCGGGAGGGGAGACCCAGTACTTC CASSVGLAGGETQYF
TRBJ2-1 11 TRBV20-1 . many TGCAGTGCTAGAGCTTACAATGAGCAGTTCTTC CSARAYNEQFF
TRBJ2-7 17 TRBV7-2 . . TGTGCCAGCAGCTTAGCGGGCAGAACATCTTTGGTCGACGAGCAGTACTTC CASSLAGRTSLVDEQYF
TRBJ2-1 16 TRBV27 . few TGTGCCAGCAGTTCCCTCCCAGCGAGCTCCTACAATGAGCAGTTCTTC CASSSLPASSYNEQFF
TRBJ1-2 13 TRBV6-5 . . . CASARSPNYGCTF
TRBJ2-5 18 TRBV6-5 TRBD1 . TGTGCCAGCAGTTACTCCTCAGGGACAGGGGAAAACCAAGAGACCCAGTACTTC CASSYSSGTGENQETQYF
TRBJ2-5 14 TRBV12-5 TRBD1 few TGTGCTAGTGGTTTGACCCACAGGGGAGAGACCCAGTACTTC CASGLTHRGETQYF
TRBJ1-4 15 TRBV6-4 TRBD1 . TGTGCCAGCAGTGACTCAAGACAGGGGAATGAAAAACTGTTTTTT CASSDSRQGNEKLFF
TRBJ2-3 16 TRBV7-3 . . TGTGCCAGCAGCTTATTCCTAGCGTCTAGCACAGATACGCAGTATTTT CASSLFLASSTDTQYF
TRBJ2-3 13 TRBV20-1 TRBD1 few TGCAGTGCGCGGACAGGGAGGACAGATACGCAGTATTTT CSARTGRTDTQYF
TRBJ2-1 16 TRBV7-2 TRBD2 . TGTGCCAGCAGCCGAGAAATCCTAGCGGCCTACAATGAGCAGTTCTTC CASSREILAAYNEQFF
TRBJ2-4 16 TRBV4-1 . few TGCGCCAGCAGCCAGTCTCCGCCCGGACTTGAAGAGATTCAGTACTTC CASSQSPPGLEEIQYF
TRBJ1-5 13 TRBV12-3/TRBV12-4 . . TGTGCCAGCAGTTTTGGCCCCTATCTGCCCCAGCATTTT CASSFGPYLPQHF
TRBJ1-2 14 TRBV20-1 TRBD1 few TGCAGTGCTAGAACAGGGGGCGTTGGCTATGGCTACACCTTC CSARTGGVGYGYTF
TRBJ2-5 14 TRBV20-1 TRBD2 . TGCAGTGCTAACCTAGCGGGAGGGCCGGAGACCCAGTACTTC CSANLAGGPETQYF
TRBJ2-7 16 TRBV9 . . TGTGCCAGCAGCGTATCGCCAGGGCAGGTCCGCTACGAGCAGTACTTC CASSVSPGQVRYEQYF
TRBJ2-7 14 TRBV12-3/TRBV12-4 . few TGTGCCAGCAGACTACCCGGAGGGCCGGGCGAGCAGTACTTC CASRLPGGPGEQYF
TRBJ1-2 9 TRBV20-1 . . TGCAGTTCAGGGAATGGCTACACCTTC CSSGNGYTF
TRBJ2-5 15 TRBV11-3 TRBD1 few TGTGCCAGCAGCAGAGGGACAGGGGGCCTTGAGACCCAGTACTTC CASSRGTGGLETQYF
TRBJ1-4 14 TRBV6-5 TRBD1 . TGTGCCAGCACCACCGGGACAGGGAAAGAAAAACTGTTTTTT CASTTGTGKEKLFF
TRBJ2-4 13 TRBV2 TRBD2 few TGTGCCACCCAGAAGCGGGAGGGAAACATTCAGTACTTC CATQKREGNIQYF
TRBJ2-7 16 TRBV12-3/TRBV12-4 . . TGTGCCAGCAGTTTGGAGAGGGGGGTAGGCTCCTACGAGCAGTACTTC CASSLERGVGSYEQYF
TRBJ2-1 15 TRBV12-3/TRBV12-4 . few TGTGCCAGCAGTTTTGGCCCAGCGGGCTACAATGAGCAGTTCTTC CASSFGPAGYNEQFF
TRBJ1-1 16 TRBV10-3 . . TGTGCCATCAGTGAGTCTATTTATAGGGGGGACACTGAAGCTTTCTTT CAISESIYRGDTEAFF
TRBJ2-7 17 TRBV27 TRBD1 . TGTGCCAGCAGTTTAACAGGGGGCGCCTTGGACTTCTACGAGCAGTACTTC CASSLTGGALDFYEQYF
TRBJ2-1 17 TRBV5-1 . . TGCGCCAGCAGCCCCCCCCCGTTTCAAGCGAAGGATACTGAGCAGTTCTTC CASSPPPFQAKDTEQFF
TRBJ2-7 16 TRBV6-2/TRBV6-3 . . TGTGCCAGCAGTTCCGGGACTCTGAGCTCCTACAATGAGCAGTACTTC CASSSGTLSSYNEQYF